These 8 T cell receptor beta chains were all obtained from the same sample, sequenced in a study of beta chain features in type 1 diabetes. Since all of the isolated RNA was reverse transcribed, expressed TCRB transcripts were what got sequenced. Sequencing was performed with immunoSEQ multiplex PCR; in TCRdb, only in-frame clones are kept and a portion is missing. The sample has more than 250,000 clones, 15% seen once. Regarding the study as a whole: In all four CD4+ subsets, TCRB CDR3 length was significantly, moderately reduced in type 1 diabetes.

These TCRs are of unknown antigen specificity. The source material was naive CD4+ T cells from blood. The receptors come from a man younger than 35 with type 1 diabetes.

The chain links TRBV9 to TRBJ2-2; 7 positions agree with TRBD1. V dropped 3 bases and J dropped 4; count of bases not matched to a gene: 3. The germline V gene has CDR1 SGDLS and CDR2 YYNGEE. The CDR3 length is 14 residues. The CDR3 DNA reads as TGTGCCAGCAGCGCCCGGACAGGCACCGGGGAGCTGTTTTTT. Its protein is CASSARTGTGELFF.

V is TRBV11-2 and J is TRBJ2-3, with 12 bases fitting TRBD2. The CDR3 is 17 amino acids. Germline CDR1 and CDR2: SGHAT and FQNNGV. J was trimmed by 2 bases and V by 3 bases; bases with no gene match: 6. CDR3 nucleotides: TGTGCCAGCAGCTTGCTCCGACTAGCGGGGGCCACAGATACGCAGTATTTT. Its protein is CASSLLRLAGATDTQYF.

This sequence joins TRBV9 and TRBJ2-3; TRBD1 might be the D (6 bases). V lost 2 bases, J lost 3 bases, and 10 bases lay in between. CDR1 is SGDLS and CDR2 is YYNGEE in the germline V gene. CDR3 length: 14 residues. CDR3 amino acids: CASSVTGLTDTQYF. The CDR3 coding sequence is TGTGCCAGCAGCGTCACAGGGTTGACAGATACGCAGTATTTT.

This clone was counted between two and nine times. V and J are TRBV5-1 and TRBJ2-1; 12 positions agree with TRBD1. The CDR3 is made up of 15 amino acids. CDR1 and CDR2 from the germline V gene are SGHRS and YFSETQ. The V and J ends lost 4 bases and 8 bases, in that order; junction bases with no gene match: 7. Written as DNA, the CDR3 is TGCGCCAGCAGCCGCGGGACAGGGGGCCGAGATGAGCAGTTCTTC. As protein: CASSRGTGGRDEQFF.

V is TRBV7-9 and J is TRBJ1-1; D gene unclear. This CDR3 contains 12 residues. V was trimmed by 3 bases and J by 2 bases, leaving 4 bases between them. Per germline, CDR1 SEHNR and CDR2 FQNEAQ (reference sequence). The CDR3 coding sequence is TGTGCCAGCAGCTTCCTCAACACTGAAGCTTTCTTT. Its translation is CASSFLNTEAFF.

There are a few counts of this clone. At one end, the junction sequence differs from germline, possibly due to a read error. Other DNA sequences within the sample encode an identical CDR3. This chain uses TRBV29-1 with TRBJ2-1; TRBD2 aligns across 12 bases. The CDR3 runs to 15 residues. The germline V gene encodes CDR1 SQVTM and CDR2 ANQGSEA. In DNA, the CDR3 is TGCAGCGTCGAAGGACTAGCGGGAACGTACAATGAGCAGTTCTTC. It translates to CSVEGLAGTYNEQFF.

The V call is TRBV2, the J call TRBJ2-7; TRBD2 matches at 7 bases. The CDR3 has 14 residues. Germline V gene lookup returns CDR1 SNHLY and CDR2 FYNNEI. V dropped 7 bases and J dropped 1; count of bases not matched to a gene: 7. The CDR3 nucleotides are TGTGCCAGCAACTGGGCTAGCGGTTCCTACGAGCAGTACTTC. Translation: CASNWASGSYEQYF.

This sequence joins TRBV30 and TRBJ2-7, with 8 bases fitting TRBD1. The CDR3 totals 14 residues. With 3 bases clipped from V and 3 bases from J, the junction kept 7 bases outside the gene matches. Germline V gene sequence: CDR1 GTSNPN, CDR2 SVGIG (reference sequence). The CDR3 is CAWSTGQGSYEQYF. CDR3 nucleotide sequence: TGTGCCTGGAGCACCGGACAGGGAAGCTACGAGCAGTACTTC.